These T cell receptor beta chains were read from a single sample in a study of T cell repertoires in cytomegalovirus infection. One entry per CDR3 protein results from TCRdb running MiXCR on the reads. The table has 400,000 to 600,000 distinct CDR3 sequences, 40% to 50% seen once. The antigens these receptors bind are not known. The specimen was cultured PBMCs, collected from culture after CMV antigen stimulation. All receptors come from a human donor in good health (CMV status not recorded). Some clones in this sample may be carry-over from other donors' samples. Both conserved end residues are part of each CDR3. Size is omitted from some rows. Given values are once, few, many or a class for expanded clones.

TRBJ2-7 TRBV7-2 15 - CASSLYIGGSYEQYF
TRBJ2-7 TRBV6-5 15 few CASSRDRAVLYEQYF
TRBJ2-7 TRBV11-2 15 - CASSLSLGHPHEQYF
TRBJ2-2 TRBV6-1 21 few CASRNRDTSIAGATMAGELFF
TRBJ2-2 TRBV7-2 15 few CASSFVTVNTGELFF
TRBJ2-7 TRBV28 17 few CASSYLGTSGGRYEQYF
TRBJ2-1 TRBV7-2 13 - CASSGGPANEQFF
TRBJ2-7 TRBV2 15 once CASSGGTGFPYEQYF
TRBJ2-7 TRBV6-2/TRBV6-3 11 few CASSYLHEQYF
TRBJ1-2 TRBV7-6 16 few CASSFRDRGMNYGYTF
TRBJ1-2 TRBV7-9 14 few CASTSGTEVYGYTF
TRBJ1-1 TRBV19 13 few CASSNTVGTEAFF
TRBJ1-4 TRBV20-1 14 once CSARDPRVGEKLFF
TRBJ2-3 TRBV6-2/TRBV6-3 11 few CASSRYDTQYF
TRBJ2-1 TRBV5-4 15 few CASRPGTLKSLEQFF
TRBJ2-3 TRBV10-3 17 - CAIRRGLTGGAGDTQYF
TRBJ2-1 TRBV4-1 17 - CASSQVAGQGYSEGQFF
TRBJ2-3 TRBV15 16 - CATSTGTDLYADTQYF
TRBJ1-3 TRBV6-1 15 few CASNPGRGYGNTIYF
TRBJ2-7 TRBV7-2 16 many CASSLGGSRVGIGQYF
TRBJ2-7 TRBV12-3/TRBV12-4 16 - CASSLLAGGPHYEQYF
TRBJ1-2 TRBV7-9 16 - CASSHITGQGRYGYTF
TRBJ1-1 TRBV7-9 11 - CASSLGEIAFF
TRBJ2-1 TRBV7-9 13 - CASSLGGVTEQFF